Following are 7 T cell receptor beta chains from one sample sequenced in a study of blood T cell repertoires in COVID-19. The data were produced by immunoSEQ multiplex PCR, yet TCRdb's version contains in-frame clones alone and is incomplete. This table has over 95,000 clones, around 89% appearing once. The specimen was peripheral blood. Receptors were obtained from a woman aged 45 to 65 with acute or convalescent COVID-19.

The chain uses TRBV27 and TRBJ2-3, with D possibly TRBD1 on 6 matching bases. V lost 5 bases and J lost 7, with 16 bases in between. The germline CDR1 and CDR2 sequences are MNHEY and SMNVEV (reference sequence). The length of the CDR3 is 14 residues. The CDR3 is CASSPLWTANTQYF. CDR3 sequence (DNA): TGTGCCAGCAGTCCCCTTTGGACAGCTAATACGCAGTATTTT.

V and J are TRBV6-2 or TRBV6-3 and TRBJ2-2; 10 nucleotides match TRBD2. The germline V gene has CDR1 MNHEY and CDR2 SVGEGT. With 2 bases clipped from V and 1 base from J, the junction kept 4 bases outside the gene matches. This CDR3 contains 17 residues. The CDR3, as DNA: TGTGCCAGCAGTTACCCCCGACTAGCGGGGAACACCGGGGAGCTGTTTTTT. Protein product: CASSYPRLAGNTGELFF.

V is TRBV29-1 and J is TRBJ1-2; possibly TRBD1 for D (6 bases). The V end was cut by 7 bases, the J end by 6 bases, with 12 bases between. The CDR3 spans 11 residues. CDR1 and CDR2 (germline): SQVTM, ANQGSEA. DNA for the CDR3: TGCAGCGGAACAGGGTCGGATGGCTACACCTTC. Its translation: CSGTGSDGYTF.

The CDR3 nucleotides are TGTGCCAGCAGGGAGGGGTATCAGCCCCAGCATTTT. Encoded protein: CASREGYQPQHF. This chain links TRBV28 with TRBJ1-5; maybe TRBD1 (5 bases). The CDR3 contains 12 residues. Germline CDR1 and CDR2: MDHEN and SYDVKM. V lost 6 bases and J lost 5, with 8 bases in between.

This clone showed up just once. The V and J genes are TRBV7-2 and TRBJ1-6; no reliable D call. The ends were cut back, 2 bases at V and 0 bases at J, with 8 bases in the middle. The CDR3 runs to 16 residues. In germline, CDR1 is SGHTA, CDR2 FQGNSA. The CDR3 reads CASSLMGSSYNSPLHF. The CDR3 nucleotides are TGTGCCAGCAGCTTAATGGGGAGCTCCTATAATTCACCCCTCCACTTT. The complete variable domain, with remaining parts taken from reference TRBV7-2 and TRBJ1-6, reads GAGVSQSPSNKVTEKGKDVELRCDPISGHTALYWYRQSLGQGLEFLIYFQGNSAPDKSGLPSDRFSAERTGGSVSTLTIQRTQQEDSAVYLCASSLMGSSYNSPLHFGNGTRLTVT.

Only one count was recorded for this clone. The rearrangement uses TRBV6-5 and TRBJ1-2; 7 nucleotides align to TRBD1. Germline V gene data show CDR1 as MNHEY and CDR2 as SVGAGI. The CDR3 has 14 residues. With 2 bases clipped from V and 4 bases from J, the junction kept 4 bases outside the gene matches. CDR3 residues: CASSYGTESYGYTF. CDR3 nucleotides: TGTGCCAGCAGTTACGGGACAGAGAGCTATGGCTACACCTTC.

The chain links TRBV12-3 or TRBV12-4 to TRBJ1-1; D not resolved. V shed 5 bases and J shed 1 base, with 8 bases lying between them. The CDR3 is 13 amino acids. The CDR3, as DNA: TGTGCCAGCAGTCTCGAACAGAACACTGAAGCTTTCTTT. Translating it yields CASSLEQNTEAFF.